A single T cell receptor (beta chain) is shown here with its context. The data originate from a study of tumour-infiltrating T cells in Burkitt lymphoma. Germline V gene lookup returns CDR1 SEHNR and CDR2 FQNEAQ (reference sequence). V dropped 6 bases and J dropped 0; count of bases not matched to a gene: 10. The CDR3 totals 18 residues. Clones were read by immunoSEQ multiplex PCR, and TCRdb kept only the in-frame ones, dropping some. Counted here are a few thousand clones, approximately 14% occurring once; the ten biggest clones make up around 3%. This TCR was sampled from a human donor with Burkitt lymphoma. Sequences were obtained from tumor tissue. V is TRBV7-9 and J is TRBJ2-3; 12 bases agree with TRBD2. The CDR3 DNA follows: TGTGCCAGCAGGCCCGAGCTAGGGACTAGCGGGAGCACAGATACGCAGTATTTT. Translating it yields CASRPELGTSGSTDTQYF.